The clone carrying this T cell receptor (beta chain) was seen many times. Its target is not known. The data stem from a study of T-cell memory formation after mild COVID-19. In the study overall: In these data, TCR clusters were largely donor specific.

The CDR3 spans 15 residues. Germline CDR1 SGHRS, CDR2 YFSETQ. The V gene end was trimmed by 2 bases and the J gene end by 1 base; junction bases not matched to a gene: 2. Study-wide points: Day 15 to 85 contracting clones showed balanced CD4/CD8; later expanders leaned CD4+.

TCRalpha and TCRbeta libraries used 5'RACE with constant-segment primers and UMIs. TCRdb re-derived calls from the 5' RACE reads in MiXCR, one entry per CDR3 protein. The sample has about half a million distinct CDR3 sequences, approximately 18% seen once. The sequencing input was PBMCs or a T cell subset sorted from them (not recorded which). This receptor was taken from an adult woman who had mild COVID-19 (a few samples of this study predate the infection). Cell type and time point are not known. The chain couples TRBV5-1 to TRBJ2-3, with 9 bases identical to TRBD2. This CDR3 reads CASSFASGGTDTQYF. For the CDR3, the DNA is TGCGCCAGCAGCTTTGCTAGCGGGGGCACAGATACGCAGTATTTT.